The 31 T cell receptor beta chains below were found in one sample sequenced in a study of shared clonotypes between healthy human individuals. Using immunoSEQ multiplex PCR, the repertoire was profiled, and TCRdb retains in-frame clones only, with some absent. Of some 350,000 clones listed, 74% were seen once; the top ten hold 10%. Specimen: memory CD4+ T cells sorted from blood. Described subset: CD45RA-negative fraction. These receptors were taken from a man aged 30-40 years in good health.

This clone was detected only a few times. This chain uses TRBV5-1 with TRBJ1-4, with D hard to call. V lost 4 bases, J lost 8 bases, and 18 bases lay in between. The length of the CDR3 is 15 residues. Germline V gene lookup returns CDR1 SGHRS and CDR2 YFSETQ. DNA of the CDR3: TGCGCCAGCAGCCTGGCGGCATCCCGCCGGGAAAAACTGTTTTTT. It codes for CASSLAASRREKLFF.

The V and J genes are TRBV7-3 and TRBJ2-1; D gene unclear. Germline values: CDR1 SGHTA, CDR2 FQGTGA. The CDR3 runs 13 residues. Trimming left V 0 bases short and J 6 bases short, with 6 bases between. CDR3 sequence: CASSLTTFNEQFF. The CDR3 DNA reads TGTGCCAGCAGCTTAACGACTTTCAATGAGCAGTTCTTC.

The rearrangement joins TRBV7-9 to TRBJ2-7; D is ambiguous. The CDR3 runs to 13 residues. The V gene lost 2 bases and the J gene lost 3 bases, with 8 bases spanning the gap. Germline V CDR1 and CDR2: SEHNR, FQNEAQ (reference sequence). The CDR3 DNA reads as TGTGCCAGCAGCTTACCAGGCCGCTACGAGCAGTACTTC. The encoded protein is CASSLPGRYEQYF.

The chain combines TRBV5-1 with TRBJ2-7; D not resolved. The CDR3 runs 14 residues. The germline gives CDR1 SGHRS, CDR2 YFSETQ. V lost 2 bases, J lost 2 bases, and 11 bases lay in between. The CDR3 is CASSFQSHPYEQYF. DNA of the CDR3: TGCGCCAGCAGCTTCCAGAGTCACCCCTACGAGCAGTACTTC.

The CDR3 DNA reads as TGTGCCAGCTCACCGTCCTGGAAGAGCTCCTACGAGCAGTACTTC. Translating gives CASSPSWKSSYEQYF. J is TRBJ2-7 and V is TRBV18; unclear D gene. Trimming removed 3 bases from V and 0 bases from J, with 12 bases in between. This CDR3 comprises 15 residues. Germline loops: CDR1 KGHSH, CDR2 LQKENI.

The chain recombines TRBV28 with TRBJ2-7; D may be TRBD2 (7 bases). The CDR3 contains 15 residues. Germline CDR1 reads MDHEN; CDR2 reads SYDVKM. V was shortened by 5 bases and J by 2 bases, with 16 bases between the two germline ends. CDR3 sequence: CASSPFRGATYEQYF. Written as DNA, the CDR3 is TGTGCCAGCAGTCCCTTCCGGGGGGCGACCTACGAGCAGTACTTC.

The chain carries TRBV13 and TRBJ1-4; the match to TRBD1 covers 8 bases. This CDR3 contains 14 residues. Germline lookup yields CDR1 PRHDT and CDR2 FYEKMQ (reference sequence). J was trimmed by 8 bases and V by 5 bases; bases with no gene match: 7. Here the CDR3 DNA reads TGTGCCAGCAGCCTTAGGACAGGGAGGGAAAAACTGTTTTTT. The encoded protein is CASSLRTGREKLFF.

CDR3 loop: CASSLGSGFQETQYF. The DNA of the CDR3 is TGTGCCAGCAGCTTAGGGTCCGGATTCCAAGAGACCCAGTACTTC. The rearrangement uses TRBV7-9 and TRBJ2-5; D gene unclear. CDR3 length: 15 amino acids. Germline assignment: CDR1 SEHNR and CDR2 FQNEAQ (reference sequence). Trimming shortened V by 1 base and J by 1 base, and 10 bases separated the two germline ends.

A few counts support this clone. At one boundary the junction diverges from the germline segment, which might be a read error. The CDR3 DNA is TGTGCCAGCAGCATACACCGGGACGGGAATTTT. Protein sequence: CASSIHRDGNF. The V and J genes are TRBV11-2 and TRBJ1-3; possible D gene TRBD1, 5 bases. Germline lookup yields CDR1 SGHAT and CDR2 FQNNGV. This CDR3 comprises 11 residues.

J is TRBJ2-6 and V is TRBV2; TRBD2 agrees at 10 bases. The CDR3 loop spans 18 amino acids. Germline CDR1 and CDR2: SNHLY and FYNNEI. Trimming removed 4 bases from V and 0 bases from J; junction bases left unmatched: 6. The CDR3 sequence is CASSGGTSESSGANVLTF. In DNA form, the CDR3 reads TGTGCCAGCAGTGGTGGGACTAGCGAAAGCTCTGGGGCCAACGTCCTGACTTTC.

This chain connects TRBV2 to TRBJ2-1; perhaps TRBD2 as D (5 bases). V shed 3 bases and J shed 9 bases, with 9 bases lying between them. The germline V gene encodes CDR1 SNHLY and CDR2 FYNNEI. There are 12 residues in the CDR3. This CDR3 is CASSDYGGEQFF. CDR3 in DNA: TGTGCCAGCAGTGATTATGGAGGTGAGCAGTTCTTC.

The chain employs TRBV5-1 and TRBJ1-1; maybe TRBD1 (5 bases). The CDR3 consists of 14 residues. Germline CDR1 is SGHRS and CDR2 is YFSETQ. Trimming took 0 bases from V and 4 from J, leaving 10 bases between them. In DNA form, the CDR3 reads TGCGCCAGCAGCTTGGAAGGGGTTGTCACTGAAGCTTTCTTT. Translated, it gives CASSLEGVVTEAFF.

This clone was seen more than once but under ten times. V is TRBV6-6 and J is TRBJ1-4, with 8 bases aligning to TRBD1. Germline CDR1 and CDR2: MNHNY and SVGAGI (reference sequence). Trimming at V came to 4 bases and at J to 1 base, leaving 2 bases not matched to a gene. The CDR3 is 15 residues long. CDR3 loop: CASSLGTGTNEKLFF. As DNA, the CDR3 is TGTGCCAGCAGTTTGGGGACAGGAACTAATGAAAAACTGTTTTTT.

This clone was counted between two and nine times. This chain joins TRBV2 and TRBJ2-2; D uncertain. The V gene lost 8 bases and the J gene lost 2 bases, with 9 bases spanning the gap. This CDR3 region has 13 residues. Looked up from germline, CDR1 is SNHLY and CDR2 is FYNNEI. DNA of the CDR3: TGTGCCAGCGAGAAGCACAACACCGGGGAGCTGTTTTTT. This sequence encodes CASEKHNTGELFF.

V is TRBV30 and J is TRBJ2-7, with D uncertain. V was trimmed by 0 bases and J by 0 bases, leaving 18 bases between them. CDR1 and CDR2 from the germline V gene are GTSNPN and SVGIG (reference sequence). The CDR3 covers 17 residues. Written as DNA, the CDR3 is TGTGCCTGGAGTGTACTACCCGGGTACCCCTCCTCCTACGAGCAGTACTTC. It encodes CAWSVLPGYPSSYEQYF.

The chain employs TRBV5-1 and TRBJ2-5; 12 nucleotides match TRBD1. The CDR3 totals 14 residues. CDR1 is SGHRS, CDR2 YFSETQ, per germline. The J segment lost 5 bases and the V segment lost 3 bases, leaving 2 bases of the junction unmatched. Here the CDR3 reads CASSSGQGAETQYF. CDR3 bases: TGCGCCAGCAGCTCGGGACAGGGGGCGGAGACCCAGTACTTC.

This chain links TRBV5-4 with TRBJ2-2; D is unclear. The V and J ends lost 2 bases and 8 bases respectively, with 7 bases between them. Germline V gives CDR1 SGHNT, CDR2 YYREEE (reference sequence). The CDR3 has 12 residues. CDR3 region: CASSFVGGELFF. CDR3 DNA: TGTGCCAGCAGCTTCGTCGGGGGGGAGCTGTTTTTT.

The chain carries TRBV28 and TRBJ1-1; unclear D gene. V lost 5 bases, J lost 6 bases, and 10 bases lay in between. Germline lookup yields CDR1 MDHEN and CDR2 SYDVKM. This CDR3 spans 12 amino acids. CDR3 sequence: CASSAPGAEAFF. CDR3 in DNA: TGTGCCAGCAGTGCTCCGGGCGCTGAAGCTTTCTTT.

CDR3 nucleotide sequence: TGCGCCAGCAGCCCAATGTTCATGGCTACCGGCTACAATGAGCAGTTCTTC. This codes for CASSPMFMATGYNEQFF. V gene TRBV5-1 combines with J gene TRBJ2-1; D not resolved. The germline gives CDR1 SGHRS, CDR2 YFSETQ. The V end lost 4 bases, the J end lost 3 bases, and 20 bases lay between the germline ends. The CDR3 totals 17 residues.

The chain couples TRBV28 to TRBJ2-6; TRBD1 might be the D (5 bases). Germline V gene lookup returns CDR1 MDHEN and CDR2 SYDVKM. V lost 3 bases and J 2 bases, leaving 17 bases between the germline ends. This CDR3 has 18 residues. Here the CDR3 DNA reads TGTGCCAGCAGTTTTTGGCAGGGTAGTAAAACTGGGGCCAACGTCCTGACTTTC. This encodes CASSFWQGSKTGANVLTF.

The chain recombines TRBV7-9 with TRBJ2-2, with 7 bases that match TRBD1. Germline-derived CDR1 and CDR2 are SEHNR and FQNEAQ (reference sequence). V dropped 3 bases and J dropped 2; count of bases not matched to a gene: 9. The CDR3 totals 17 residues. The CDR3 sequence: CASSFGPGQRNTGELFF. The CDR3 nucleotides read TGTGCCAGCAGCTTTGGTCCGGGACAGAGAAACACCGGGGAGCTGTTTTTT. Supplemented by reference TRBV7-9 and TRBJ2-2, the full variable domain reads DTGVSQNPRHKITKRGQNVTFRCDPISEHNRLYWYRQTLGQGPEFLTYFQNEAQLEKSRLLSDRFSAERPKGSFSTLEIQRTEQGDSAMYLCASSFGPGQRNTGELFFGEGSRLTVL.

V is TRBV25-1 and J is TRBJ1-4, with no clear D. CDR3 length equals 11 residues. The germline CDR1 and CDR2 sequences are MGHDK and SYGVNS. Between the trimmed V and J ends, which lost 1 base and 11 bases, there was a span of 5 bases. The DNA of the CDR3 is TGTGCCAGCAGTGAATCCATCAAACTGTTTTTT. Its translation: CASSESIKLFF.

V and J are TRBV27 and TRBJ2-2; TRBD2 aligns across 11 bases. The ends lost 6 bases at V and 3 bases at J; junction bases unmatched: 3. Germline values: CDR1 MNHEY, CDR2 SMNVEV (reference sequence). The CDR3 extends over 15 amino acids. The CDR3 loop reads CASRVLAGDTGELFF. In DNA, the CDR3 is TGTGCCAGCAGGGTACTAGCGGGAGACACCGGGGAGCTGTTTTTT.

The chain uses TRBV5-6 and TRBJ1-5; the D gene is possibly TRBD1 (6 bases). Per germline, CDR1 SGHDT and CDR2 YYEEEE. The V gene lost 4 bases and the J gene lost 0 bases, with 20 bases spanning the gap. The CDR3 is made up of 18 amino acids. The CDR3 nucleotides read TGTGCCAGCAGCCCTGTGGGGGCACCTAGTTATAGCAATCAGCCCCAGCATTTT. Translated: CASSPVGAPSYSNQPQHF. Supplemented by reference TRBV5-6 and TRBJ1-5, the full variable domain reads DAGVTQSPTHLIKTRGQQVTLRCSPKSGHDTVSWYQQALGQGPQFIFQYYEEEERQRGNFPDRFSGHQFPNYSSELNVNALLLGDSALYLCASSPVGAPSYSNQPQHFGDGTRLSIL.

This clone was counted between two and nine times. This sequence joins TRBV9 and TRBJ2-3, with TRBD2 matching 8 bases. J was trimmed by 2 bases and V by 0 bases; bases with no gene match: 5. The CDR3 is made up of 16 amino acids. Germline V CDR1 and CDR2: SGDLS, YYNGEE. In DNA, the CDR3 is TGTGCCAGCAGCGTAGCGGGAGGGCCCGTCACAGATACGCAGTATTTT. Protein: CASSVAGGPVTDTQYF.

V and J are TRBV18 and TRBJ2-2, with D tentatively TRBD1 (6 bases). In germline, CDR1 is KGHSH, CDR2 LQKENI. This CDR3 has 15 amino acids. V shed 3 bases and J shed 3 bases, with 11 bases lying between them. The CDR3 region is CASSPPGQHTGELFF. In nucleotides, the CDR3 is TGTGCCAGCTCACCTCCGGGACAACACACCGGGGAGCTGTTTTTT.

J is TRBJ2-5 and V is TRBV7-2; TRBD2 might be the D (5 bases). The CDR3 length is 14 residues. Trimming took 5 bases from V and 3 from J, leaving 13 bases between them. Germline V gene lookup returns CDR1 SGHTA and CDR2 FQGNSA. CDR3 residues: CASSLGVREETQYF. The CDR3 DNA reads as TGTGCCAGCAGCCTGGGAGTGCGGGAAGAGACCCAGTACTTC.

The genes are TRBV27 and TRBJ2-5, with D perhaps being TRBD1 or TRBD2 (6 bases each). Germline assignment: CDR1 MNHEY and CDR2 SMNVEV (reference sequence). CDR3 size: 18 residues. The V and J ends lost 0 bases and 7 bases respectively, with 24 bases between them. The CDR3 DNA follows: TGTGCCAGCAGTTTATCGAGAAGCGGGCAGGGGAAGAGGGGGACCCAGTACTTC. This translates into CASSLSRSGQGKRGTQYF.

For this clone: It is likely a read error, because the conserved phenylalanine at the end of the CDR3 is missing. The DNA is left out, because the CDR3 cannot be placed on it with certainty; the CDR3 is given as TCRdb lists it. The chain is built from TRBV5-4 and TRBJ2-7; TRBD2, the D gene given by the table, was not confirmed from the DNA. The CDR3 region is 11 residues in length, termini included. The germline gives CDR1 SGHNT, CDR2 YYREEE (reference sequence). The CDR3 here is CASSSGGGSIL.

This clone appeared a single time. The chain couples TRBV7-9 to TRBJ2-1; the D is unclear. The CDR3 totals 15 residues. CDR1 is SEHNR and CDR2 is FQNEAQ in the germline V gene (reference sequence). V was shortened by 5 bases and J by 2 bases, with 13 bases between the two germline ends. CDR3 region: CASSPLRSPYNEQFF. In nucleotides, the CDR3 is TGTGCCAGCAGCCCCCTCCGGTCCCCCTACAATGAGCAGTTCTTC.

The chain couples TRBV6-6 to TRBJ1-1; D unresolved. Germline V gene sequence: CDR1 MNHNY, CDR2 SVGAGI (reference sequence). The CDR3 has 14 residues. Deletions cut 2 bases from V and 2 bases from J, with 9 bases between. This CDR3 reads CASSYTEGNTEAFF. CDR3 bases: TGTGCCAGCAGTTACACAGAGGGTAACACTGAAGCTTTCTTT.